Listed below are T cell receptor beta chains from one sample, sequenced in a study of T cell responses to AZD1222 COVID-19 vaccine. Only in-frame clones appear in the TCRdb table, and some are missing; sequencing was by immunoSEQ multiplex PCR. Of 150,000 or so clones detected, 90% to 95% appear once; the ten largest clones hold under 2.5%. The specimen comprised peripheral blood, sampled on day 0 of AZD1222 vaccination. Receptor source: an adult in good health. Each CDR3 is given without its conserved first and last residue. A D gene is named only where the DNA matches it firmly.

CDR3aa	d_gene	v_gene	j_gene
ASSQKGLAGVGQY	TRBD2	TRBV14	TRBJ2-7
ASSQLGLAGHEQF	TRBD2	TRBV4-1	TRBJ2-1
ASSRGAEAF	.	TRBV27	TRBJ1-1
ASSSRYTGLEQY	.	TRBV7-6	TRBJ2-7
ASSQADRIGSPLH	.	TRBV4-3	TRBJ1-6
ASSFDSPSYNEQF	.	TRBV5-4	TRBJ2-1
ASSSHRAPAF	.	TRBV27	TRBJ1-1
ASGTSGMNPYEQY	TRBD2	TRBV28	TRBJ2-7
ASSLDLAGFGSGELF	TRBD2	TRBV7-2	TRBJ2-2
ASSLRTGGNNEQF	TRBD1	TRBV7-2	TRBJ2-1
AWGLAGGPGTDTQY	TRBD2	TRBV30	TRBJ2-3
ASRDVGKGEKLF	.	TRBV28	TRBJ1-4
ASSLSHSSGGRSEAF	.	TRBV27	TRBJ1-1
ASRGDRGRSPLH	TRBD1	TRBV27	TRBJ1-6
ASSAGIGRGNEKLF	.	TRBV5-1	TRBJ1-4
ASSVGGSHNEQF	.	TRBV9	TRBJ2-1
ASSSRDRAQETQY	TRBD1	TRBV28	TRBJ2-5
ASSFGAGKYNEQF	.	TRBV6-2/TRBV6-3	TRBJ2-1
ASSLGVARAEAF	.	TRBV7-2	TRBJ1-1
ASSQGELAGGPGTDTQY	TRBD2	TRBV3-1/TRBV3-2	TRBJ2-3
ASSIEQGLRTEAF	.	TRBV19	TRBJ1-1
ASSYRGRSTDTQY	.	TRBV6-2/TRBV6-3	TRBJ2-3
ASSYGLAGVETQY	TRBD2	TRBV6-5	TRBJ2-5
ASSPGLAVADTQY	TRBD2	TRBV7-3	TRBJ2-3
ASSSYRAPQETQY	.	TRBV19	TRBJ2-5
ASSISSGGFAEAF	.	TRBV19	TRBJ1-1
ASSNTAGQGYIQY	TRBD1	TRBV5-1	TRBJ2-4
ASSVPLGGQPQH	.	TRBV19	TRBJ1-5
ASSEARTGMNTEAF	TRBD1	TRBV6-1	TRBJ1-1
ASSEQGQGLYT	TRBD1	TRBV10-2	TRBJ1-2
ASASSPSYEQY	.	TRBV28	TRBJ2-7
ASRLRAAGGAYNEQF	TRBD2	TRBV7-8	TRBJ2-1
ASSYGQGDGYT	TRBD1	TRBV6-5	TRBJ1-2